Described below is a single T cell receptor (beta chain) sequence and its context. The CDR3 extends over 14 amino acids. The germline gives CDR1 MNHEY, CDR2 SVGAGI. Between the trimmed V and J ends, which lost 0 bases and 7 bases, there was a span of 7 bases. These data come from a study of blood T cell repertoires in COVID-19. Looking at the study overall: Italy, Spain and the United States were the sources of the convalescent and acute COVID-19 samples. PBMCs, B-cell-depleted T cells, or T cells were the source of the cDNA or gDNA that made up the material.

Source study methods: Reference gene primers were amplified, and this amplification served to estimate nucleated cell counts. Method: immunoSEQ multiplex PCR; TCRdb's copy keeps in-frame clones and lacks some. For V, J and clone size, that table is used; D and trimming come from the DNA. The sample carries more than 75,000 clones, around 80% recorded once. The chain joins TRBV6-5 to TRBJ1-6; D remains ambiguous. The source is a man aged 55 to 70 with acute or convalescent COVID-19. The sequenced sample consisted of peripheral blood. The CDR3 reads CASSYSGGNSPLHF. The DNA for the CDR3 is TGTGCCAGCAGTTACTCTGGAGGGAATTCACCCCTCCACTTT.